Sequencing of this T cell receptor beta chain was carried out in a study of cytomegalovirus exposure and HLA in healthy donors. Study at large: When roughly 420 donors were genotyped, about 81% of them were found to fall in the Caucasian-associated ancestry cluster.

Notes on the study in general: Rarity marked most TCR sequences, yet some public TCRs occurred in many donors. Later analysis found that TCR beta chains associated with HLA were more clonally expanded than other, equally common chains.

Germline CDR1 SEHNR, CDR2 FQNEAQ (reference sequence). The CDR3 extends over 16 amino acids. With V trimmed by 4 bases and J by 2 bases, 6 bases remained unmatched. 13 Jbeta primers and 60 Vbeta primers were used for the PCR. Generated by immunoSEQ multiplex PCR, the TCRdb table keeps only in-frame clones and is missing some. The sample lists some 130,000 clones; over 60% were seen once. As concerns this clone: Its antigen is unknown.

The chain links TRBV7-9 to TRBJ2-7; 12 bases agree with TRBD2. The receptor comes from a female donor in good health and CMV-seropositive. Sequencing was performed on PBMCs. CDR3 in DNA: TGTGCCAGCAGCTACGTACTAGCGGGAGGAACCTACGAGCAGTACTTC. This translates into CASSYVLAGGTYEQYF.